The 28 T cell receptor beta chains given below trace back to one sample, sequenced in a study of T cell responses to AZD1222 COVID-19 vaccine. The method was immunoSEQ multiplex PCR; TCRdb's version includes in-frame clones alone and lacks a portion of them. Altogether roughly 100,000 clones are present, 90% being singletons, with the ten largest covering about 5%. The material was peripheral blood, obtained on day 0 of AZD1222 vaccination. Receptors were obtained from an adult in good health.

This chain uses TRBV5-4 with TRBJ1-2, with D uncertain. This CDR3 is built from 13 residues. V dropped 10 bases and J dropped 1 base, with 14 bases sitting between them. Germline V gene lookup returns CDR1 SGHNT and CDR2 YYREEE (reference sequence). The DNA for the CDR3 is TGTGCCGGAAATAGGGATCTTAACTATGGCTACACCTTC. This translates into CAGNRDLNYGYTF.

For the CDR3, the DNA is TGTGCCAGCAGCTCAACAGGGAACACTGAAGCTTTCTTT. Protein: CASSSTGNTEAFF. The chain employs TRBV7-8 and TRBJ1-1; possibly TRBD1 for D (5 bases). Trimming took off 4 bases at V and 1 base at J, with 7 bases between the two ends. The germline V gene has CDR1 SGHVS and CDR2 FQNEAQ. The CDR3 is 13 amino acids.

This chain's CDR3 is CASSFRGGASGVNNEQFF. As DNA, the CDR3 is TGTGCCAGCAGCTTTCGGGGAGGGGCTAGCGGGGTCAACAATGAGCAGTTCTTC. The J gene is TRBJ2-1, the V gene TRBV7-3; the match to TRBD2 covers 9 bases. With V trimmed by 3 bases and J by 5 bases, 14 bases remained unmatched. CDR3 length: 18 amino acids. Germline-derived CDR1 and CDR2 are SGHTA and FQGTGA. The full variable domain, rest sourced from reference TRBV7-3 and TRBJ2-1, is GAGVSQTPSNKVTEKGKYVELRCDPISGHTALYWYRQSLGQGPEFLIYFQGTGAADDSGLPNDRFFAVRPEGSVSTLKIQRTERGDSAVYLCASSFRGGASGVNNEQFFGPGTRLTVL.

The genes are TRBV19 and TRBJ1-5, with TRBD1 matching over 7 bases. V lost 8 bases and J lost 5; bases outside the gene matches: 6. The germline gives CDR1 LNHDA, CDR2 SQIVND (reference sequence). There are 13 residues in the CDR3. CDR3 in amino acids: CASSTGSYQPQHF. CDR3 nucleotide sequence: TGTGCCAGTTCGACAGGGAGCTATCAGCCCCAGCATTTT.

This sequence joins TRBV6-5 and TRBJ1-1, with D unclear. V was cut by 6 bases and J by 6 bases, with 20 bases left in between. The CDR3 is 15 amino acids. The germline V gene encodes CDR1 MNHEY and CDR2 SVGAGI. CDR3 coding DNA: TGTGCCAGCAGCCCGATAGGAATAGGTAGGGCTGAAGCTTTCTTT. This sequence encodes CASSPIGIGRAEAFF.

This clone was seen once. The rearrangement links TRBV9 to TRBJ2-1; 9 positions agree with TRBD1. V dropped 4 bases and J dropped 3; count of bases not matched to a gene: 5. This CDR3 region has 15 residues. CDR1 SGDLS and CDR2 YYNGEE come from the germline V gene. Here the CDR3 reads CASSPTGGHYNEQFF. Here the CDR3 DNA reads TGTGCCAGCAGCCCAACAGGGGGCCACTACAATGAGCAGTTCTTC.

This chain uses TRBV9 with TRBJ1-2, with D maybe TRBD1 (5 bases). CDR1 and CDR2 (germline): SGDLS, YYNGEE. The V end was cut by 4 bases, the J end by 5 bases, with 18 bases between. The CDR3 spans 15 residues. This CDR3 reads CASSPFGTPGYGYTF. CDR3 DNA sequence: TGTGCCAGCAGCCCGTTTGGGACTCCCGGATATGGCTACACCTTC. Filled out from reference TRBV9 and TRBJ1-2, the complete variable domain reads DSGVTQTPKHLITATGQRVTLRCSPRSGDLSVYWYQQSLDQGLQFLIQYYNGEERAKGNILERFSAQQFPDLHSELNLSSLELGDSALYFCASSPFGTPGYGYTFGSGTRLTVV.

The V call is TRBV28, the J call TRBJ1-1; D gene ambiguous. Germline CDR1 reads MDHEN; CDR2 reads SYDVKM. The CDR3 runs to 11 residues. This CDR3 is CVSTWNTEAFF. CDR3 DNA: TGTGTGTCCACATGGAACACTGAAGCTTTCTTT. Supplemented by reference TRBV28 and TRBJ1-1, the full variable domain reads DVKVTQSSRYLVKRTGEKVFLECVQDMDHENMFWYRQDPGLGLRLIYFSYDVKMKEKGDIPEGYSVSREKKERFSLILESASTNQTSMYLCVSTWNTEAFFGQGTRLTVV.

In DNA, the CDR3 is TGTGCCAGCAGTACTTACACTGAAGCTTTCTTT. Encoded protein: CASSTYTEAFF. The chain links TRBV5-6 to TRBJ1-1, with D hard to call. Germline V gives CDR1 SGHDT, CDR2 YYEEEE. This CDR3 spans 11 amino acids. V lost 5 bases and J lost 3, with 5 bases in between.

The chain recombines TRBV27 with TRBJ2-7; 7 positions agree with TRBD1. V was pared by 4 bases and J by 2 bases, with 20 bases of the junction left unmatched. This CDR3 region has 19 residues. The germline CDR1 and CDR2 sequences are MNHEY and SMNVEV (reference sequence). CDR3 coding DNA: TGTGCCAGCAGTTCCACTAAGGAAGGTATTGGGACAGCCCCCTACGAGCAGTACTTC. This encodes CASSSTKEGIGTAPYEQYF.

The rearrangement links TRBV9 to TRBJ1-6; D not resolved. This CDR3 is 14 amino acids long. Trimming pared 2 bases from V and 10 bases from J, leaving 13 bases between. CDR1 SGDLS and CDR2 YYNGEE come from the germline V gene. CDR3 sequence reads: CASSVGPTGSPLHF. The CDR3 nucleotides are TGTGCCAGCAGCGTTGGTCCAACGGGATCACCCCTCCACTTT.

The CDR3, as DNA: TGTGCCAGTAGTCCCCGTAGGCAGGGCACAGATACGCAGTATTTT. Its protein is CASSPRRQGTDTQYF. The V gene is TRBV19, the J gene TRBJ2-3; D is unclear. V was trimmed by 5 bases and J by 1 base, leaving 13 bases between them. This CDR3 spans 15 amino acids. Germline lookup yields CDR1 LNHDA and CDR2 SQIVND (reference sequence).

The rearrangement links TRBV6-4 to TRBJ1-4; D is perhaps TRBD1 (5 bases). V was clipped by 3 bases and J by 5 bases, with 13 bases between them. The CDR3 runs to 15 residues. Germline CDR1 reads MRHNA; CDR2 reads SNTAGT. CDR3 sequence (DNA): TGTGCCAGCAGTGAAGGTGACGGGACGAATGAAAAACTGTTTTTT. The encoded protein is CASSEGDGTNEKLFF.

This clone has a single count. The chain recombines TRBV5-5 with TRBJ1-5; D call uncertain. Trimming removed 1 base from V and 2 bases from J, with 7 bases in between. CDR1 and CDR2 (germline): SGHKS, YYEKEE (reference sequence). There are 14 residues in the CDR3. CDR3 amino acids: CASSLSGGNQPQHF. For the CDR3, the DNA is TGTGCCAGCAGCTTGTCCGGGGGCAATCAGCCCCAGCATTTT.

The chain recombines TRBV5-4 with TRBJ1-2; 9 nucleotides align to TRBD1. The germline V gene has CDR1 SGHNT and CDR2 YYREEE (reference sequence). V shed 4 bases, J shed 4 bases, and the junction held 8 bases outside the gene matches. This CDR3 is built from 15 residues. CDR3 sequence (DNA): TGTGCCAGCAGCAAACAACAGGGGGCGGGCTATGGCTACACCTTC. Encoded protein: CASSKQQGAGYGYTF.

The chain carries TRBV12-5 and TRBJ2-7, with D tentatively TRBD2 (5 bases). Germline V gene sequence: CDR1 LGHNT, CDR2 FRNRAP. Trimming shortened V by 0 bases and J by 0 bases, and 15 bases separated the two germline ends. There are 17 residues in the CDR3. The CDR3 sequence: CASGLVPRAASSYEQYF. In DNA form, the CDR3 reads TGTGCTAGTGGTTTGGTCCCGCGGGCTGCTAGCTCCTACGAGCAGTACTTC. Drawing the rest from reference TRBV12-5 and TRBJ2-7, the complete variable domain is DARVTQTPRHKVTEMGQEVTMRCQPILGHNTVFWYRQTMMQGLELLAYFRNRAPLDDSGMPKDRFSAEMPDATLATLKIQPSEPRDSAVYFCASGLVPRAASSYEQYFGPGTRLTVT.

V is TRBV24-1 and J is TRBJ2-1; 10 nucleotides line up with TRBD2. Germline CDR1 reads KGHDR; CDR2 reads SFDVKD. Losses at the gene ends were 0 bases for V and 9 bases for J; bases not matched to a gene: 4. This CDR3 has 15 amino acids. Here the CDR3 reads CATSDLVAGGSEQFF. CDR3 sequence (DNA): TGTGCCACCAGTGATTTGGTAGCGGGGGGTAGTGAGCAGTTCTTC.

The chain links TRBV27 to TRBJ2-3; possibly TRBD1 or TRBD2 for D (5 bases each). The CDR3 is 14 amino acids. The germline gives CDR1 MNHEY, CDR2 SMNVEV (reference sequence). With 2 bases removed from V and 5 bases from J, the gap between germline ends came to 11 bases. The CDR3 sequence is CASSLKGAGDTQYF. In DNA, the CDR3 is TGTGCCAGCAGTTTAAAAGGGGCGGGAGATACGCAGTATTTT.

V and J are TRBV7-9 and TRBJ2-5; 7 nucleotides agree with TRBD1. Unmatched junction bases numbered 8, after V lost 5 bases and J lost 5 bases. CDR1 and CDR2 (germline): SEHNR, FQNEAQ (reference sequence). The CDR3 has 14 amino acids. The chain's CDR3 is CASSVRQGSETQYF. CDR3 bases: TGTGCCAGCAGCGTCCGACAGGGTAGCGAGACCCAGTACTTC. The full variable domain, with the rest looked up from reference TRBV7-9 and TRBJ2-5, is DTGVSQNPRHKITKRGQNVTFRCDPISEHNRLYWYRQTLGQGPEFLTYFQNEAQLEKSRLLSDRFSAERPKGSFSTLEIQRTEQGDSAMYLCASSVRQGSETQYFGPGTRLLVL.

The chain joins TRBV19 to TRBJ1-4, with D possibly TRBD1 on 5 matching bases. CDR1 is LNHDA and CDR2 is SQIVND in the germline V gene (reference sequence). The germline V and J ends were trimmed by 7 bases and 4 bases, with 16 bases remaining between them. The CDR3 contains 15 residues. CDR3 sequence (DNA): TGTGCCAGTATGGGGTCGAGGAGGGGTAATGAAAAACTGTTTTTT. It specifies CASMGSRRGNEKLFF.

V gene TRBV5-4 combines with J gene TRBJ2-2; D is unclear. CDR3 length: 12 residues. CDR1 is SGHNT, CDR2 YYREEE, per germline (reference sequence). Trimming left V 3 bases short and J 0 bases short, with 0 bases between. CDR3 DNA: TGTGCCAGCAGCTCGAACACCGGGGAGCTGTTTTTT. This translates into CASSSNTGELFF.

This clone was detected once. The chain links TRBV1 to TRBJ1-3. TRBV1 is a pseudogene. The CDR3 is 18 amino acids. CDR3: CTSSQGGEEKVQGNTIYF. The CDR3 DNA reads TGCACCAGCAGCCAAGGAGGGGAAGAGAAAGTACAAGGAAACACCATATATTTT.

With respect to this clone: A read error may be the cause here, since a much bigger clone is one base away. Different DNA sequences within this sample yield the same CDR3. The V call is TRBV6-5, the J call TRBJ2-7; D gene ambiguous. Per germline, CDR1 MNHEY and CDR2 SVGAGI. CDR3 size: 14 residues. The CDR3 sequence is CASSYSLPGYEQYF. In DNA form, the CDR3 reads TGCGCCAGCAGTTACTCGTTGCCGGGCTACGAGCAGTACTTC.

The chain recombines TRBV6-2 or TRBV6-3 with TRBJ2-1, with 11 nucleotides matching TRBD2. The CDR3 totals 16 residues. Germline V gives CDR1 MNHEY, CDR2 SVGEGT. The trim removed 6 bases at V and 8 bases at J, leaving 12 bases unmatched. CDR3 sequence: CASSSVAGGQVYEQFF. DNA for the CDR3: TGTGCCAGCAGCTCTGTAGCGGGGGGGCAGGTTTATGAGCAGTTCTTC.

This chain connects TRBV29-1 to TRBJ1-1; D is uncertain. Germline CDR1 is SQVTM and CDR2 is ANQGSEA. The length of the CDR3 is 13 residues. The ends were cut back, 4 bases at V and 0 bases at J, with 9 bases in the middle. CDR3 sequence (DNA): TGCAGCGTTGGTGGCGTCCTGAACACTGAAGCTTTCTTT. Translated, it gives CSVGGVLNTEAFF.

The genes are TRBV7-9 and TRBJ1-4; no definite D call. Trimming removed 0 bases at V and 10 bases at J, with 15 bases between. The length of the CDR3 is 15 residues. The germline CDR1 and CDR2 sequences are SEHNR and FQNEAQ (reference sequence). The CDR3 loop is CASSLAKTVAGKLFF. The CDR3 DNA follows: TGTGCCAGCAGCTTAGCAAAAACAGTGGCGGGAAAACTGTTTTTT.

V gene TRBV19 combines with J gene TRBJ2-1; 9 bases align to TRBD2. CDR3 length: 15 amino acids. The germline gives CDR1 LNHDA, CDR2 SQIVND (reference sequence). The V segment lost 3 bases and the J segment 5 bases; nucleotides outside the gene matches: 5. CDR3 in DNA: TGTGCCAGTAGTATTGTAGCGGGGGCAAACAATGAGCAGTTCTTC. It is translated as CASSIVAGANNEQFF.

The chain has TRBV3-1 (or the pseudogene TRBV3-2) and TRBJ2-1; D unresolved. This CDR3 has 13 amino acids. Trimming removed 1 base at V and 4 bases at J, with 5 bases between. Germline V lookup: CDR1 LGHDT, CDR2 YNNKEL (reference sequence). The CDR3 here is CASSQARYNEQFF. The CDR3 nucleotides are TGTGCCAGCAGCCAAGCCCGATACAATGAGCAGTTCTTC.